These 5 T cell receptor beta chains share one sample of origin, sequenced in a study of OX40 agonist ivuxolimab in advanced cancers. Clones were read by immunoSEQ multiplex PCR, and TCRdb kept only the in-frame ones, dropping some. The data hold 50,000 to 65,000 clones, with approximately 87% observed a single time. This material consisted of CD4+ or CD8+ T cells sorted from blood, taken in a trial of the OX40 agonist ivuxolimab. All receptors derive from an adult with an advanced solid tumor such as melanoma, head and neck, liver or kidney cancer.

The chain uses TRBV30 and TRBJ2-3; D gene unclear. Germline V gives CDR1 GTSNPN, CDR2 SVGIG (reference sequence). This CDR3 is 13 amino acids long. Trimming took off 7 bases at V and 4 bases at J, with 15 bases between the two ends. The CDR3 loop is CASKTPVADTQYF. CDR3 DNA: TGTGCCTCCAAAACCCCGGTTGCAGATACGCAGTATTTT.

The rearrangement links TRBV4-2 to TRBJ2-7; a weak D match, TRBD1 (5 bases). V was cut by 4 bases and J by 0 bases, with 22 bases left in between. Germline V gene lookup returns CDR1 LGHNA and CDR2 YNFKEQ. The CDR3 totals 18 residues. The CDR3 DNA reads TGTGCCAGCAGCCTAAGTCCCTTCGACAGCACAAGCTCCTACGAGCAGTACTTC. Residues: CASSLSPFDSTSSYEQYF.

This chain links TRBV19 with TRBJ2-6; D is unclear. CDR3 size: 18 residues. Germline V gene sequence: CDR1 LNHDA, CDR2 SQIVND (reference sequence). V lost 5 bases and J 5 bases, leaving 22 bases between the germline ends. The CDR3 bases are TGTGCCAGTAGTCTTCTTCCGACAAATCAAAGTCGGGCCAACGTCCTGACTTTC. As protein: CASSLLPTNQSRANVLTF.

The V and J genes are TRBV28 and TRBJ2-6; D is possibly TRBD1 (6 bases). The germline CDR1 and CDR2 sequences are MDHEN and SYDVKM. CDR3 length: 18 amino acids. Trimming took 6 bases from V and 0 from J, leaving 18 bases between them. The CDR3 nucleotides are TGTGCCAGCAGCCCCTCCGTCTGGGGGCTCTCTGGGGCCAACGTCCTGACTTTC. Translated: CASSPSVWGLSGANVLTF.

This clone occurred a few times. This chain joins TRBV27 and TRBJ2-5; either TRBD1 or TRBD2 may supply D (5 bases each). This CDR3 has 14 amino acids. Germline CDR1 is MNHEY and CDR2 is SMNVEV (reference sequence). Trimming shortened V by 6 bases and J by 2 bases, and 13 bases separated the two germline ends. The CDR3 DNA reads as TGTGCCAGCAGCCATAACGGGGCTCAAGAGACCCAGTACTTC. Translating gives CASSHNGAQETQYF.